Sequencing of this T cell receptor (beta chain) was carried out in a study of T cells in Graves' hyperthyroidism and ophthalmopathy. TCR beta CDR3 regions were amplified from RNA. Researchers ran a first-round RT-PCR on the TCR CDR3 using the HTBI primer set. TCRdb re-called the multiplex PCR reads through MiXCR, storing one row per CDR3 protein. The top ten hold over 7.5% of the sample, which has 700,000 or so distinct CDR3 sequences, 15% to 20% seen once. Sequenced input: blood. This TCR was sampled from a man aged 18 to 29 with Graves' hyperthyroidism.

Here the CDR3 reads CASSLPTGYGYTF. The CDR3 DNA reads TGTGCCAGCAGCTTACCCACAGGGTATGGCTACACCTTC. This chain connects TRBV11-3 to TRBJ1-2; D possibly corresponds to TRBD1 (6 bases). CDR3 length equals 13 residues. V lost 2 bases and J lost 5, with 9 bases in between. CDR1 SGHNT and CDR2 YENEEA come from the germline V gene. Looking up the rest from reference TRBV11-3 and TRBJ1-2 gives the full variable domain: EAGVVQSPRYKIIEKKQPVAFWCNPISGHNTLYWYLQNLGQGPELLIRYENEEAVDDSQLPKDRFSAERLKGVDSTLKIQPAELGDSAVYLCASSLPTGYGYTFGSGTRLTVV.